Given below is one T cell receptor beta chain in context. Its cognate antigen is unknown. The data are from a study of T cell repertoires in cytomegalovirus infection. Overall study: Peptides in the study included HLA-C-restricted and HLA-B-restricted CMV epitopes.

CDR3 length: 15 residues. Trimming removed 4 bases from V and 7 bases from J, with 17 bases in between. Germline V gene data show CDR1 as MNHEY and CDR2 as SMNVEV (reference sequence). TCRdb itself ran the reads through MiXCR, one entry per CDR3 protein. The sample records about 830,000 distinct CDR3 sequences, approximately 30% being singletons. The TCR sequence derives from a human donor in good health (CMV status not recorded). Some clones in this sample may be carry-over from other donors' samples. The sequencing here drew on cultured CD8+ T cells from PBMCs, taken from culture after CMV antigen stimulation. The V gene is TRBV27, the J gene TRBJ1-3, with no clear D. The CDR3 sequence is CASSSIGLTGNTIYF. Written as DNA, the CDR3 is TGTGCCAGCAGTTCCATCGGACTGACGGGCAACACCATATATTTT.